Following are 14 T cell receptor beta chains from one sample sequenced in a study of response to subunit inactivated influenza vaccine. TCRdb ran MiXCR on the RT-PCR reads and lists one entry per CDR3 protein. The sample shows more than 700,000 distinct CDR3 sequences, 21% of them seen only once. The specimen was PBMCs from blood, collected about 5 days after vaccination. The receptors derive from a man between 50 and 59 years old who received an inactivated influenza vaccine.

This clonotype has more than one count but fewer than ten. The gene calls are TRBV29-1 and TRBJ2-2; D is undetermined. Germline CDR1 reads SQVTM; CDR2 reads ANQGSEA. The CDR3 extends over 12 amino acids. With 4 bases removed from V and 5 bases from J, the gap between germline ends came to 8 bases. CDR3 bases: TGCAGCGTTGCGGTTGGGACCGGGGAGCTGTTTTTT. Protein product: CSVAVGTGELFF.

This clonotype was detected many times. The V gene is TRBV6-5, the J gene TRBJ2-1, with 9 bases identical to TRBD2. V trimming: 2 bases; J trimming: 4 bases; junction bases outside the gene matches: 6. Per the germline V gene, CDR1 is MNHEY and CDR2 is SVGAGI. The CDR3 runs 16 residues. The CDR3 sequence is CASSYDGLATYNEQFF. CDR3 DNA sequence: TGTGCCAGCAGTTACGATGGACTAGCGACTTACAATGAGCAGTTCTTC.

This chain joins TRBV27 and TRBJ2-2; D gene unclear. The CDR3 is 13 amino acids. CDR1 and CDR2 from the germline V gene are MNHEY and SMNVEV (reference sequence). The V and J ends lost 0 bases and 7 bases respectively, with 6 bases between them. Written as DNA, the CDR3 is TGTGCCAGCAGTTTATCGTATGGCGGGGAGCTGTTTTTT. Translating it yields CASSLSYGGELFF.

The chain employs TRBV20-1 and TRBJ1-2; 9 bases align to TRBD1. The CDR3 consists of 14 residues. V was clipped by 8 bases and J by 5 bases; unmatched bases: 12. Germline CDR1 reads DFQATT; CDR2 reads SNEGSKA (reference sequence). This CDR3 reads CSTSGTGIYYGYTF. The CDR3 bases are TGCAGTACCTCCGGGACAGGGATTTATTATGGCTACACCTTC.

The V call is TRBV29-1, the J call TRBJ1-1; possible D gene TRBD1, 5 bases. Germline CDR1 SQVTM, CDR2 ANQGSEA. The CDR3 covers 14 residues. The V end was cut by 8 bases, the J end by 1 base, with 17 bases between. The CDR3 DNA reads TGCAGCTTCACTCCCTCGGGACCGAACACTGAAGCTTTCTTT. It yields the protein CSFTPSGPNTEAFF.

This clonotype showed up many times. V gene TRBV12-3 or TRBV12-4 combines with J gene TRBJ2-7, with no clear D. The CDR3 covers 12 residues. Between the trimmed V and J ends, which lost 5 bases and 2 bases, there was a span of 7 bases. This CDR3 is CASSRIAYEQYF. The CDR3 DNA reads as TGTGCCAGCAGTCGTATTGCCTACGAGCAGTACTTC.

The J gene is TRBJ1-1, the V gene TRBV12-3 or TRBV12-4; D is unclear. This CDR3 region has 15 residues. The V gene lost 6 bases and the J gene lost 1 base, with 15 bases spanning the gap. The CDR3 DNA follows: TGTGCCAGCAGCATGAGGGCAGGACCGAACACTGAAGCTTTCTTT. Amino acids: CASSMRAGPNTEAFF.

This clonotype was detected a few times. The V and J genes are TRBV27 and TRBJ2-1; D not certain. This CDR3 contains 16 residues. Trimming shortened V by 3 bases and J by 6 bases, and 18 bases separated the two germline ends. CDR1 and CDR2 (germline): MNHEY, SMNVEV (reference sequence). CDR3 in DNA: TGTGCCAGCAGTTTTTTTGTTGGCGGCAGGAGCAATGAGCAGTTCTTC. This gives the protein CASSFFVGGRSNEQFF.

This chain joins TRBV20-1 and TRBJ2-3, with 9 bases matching TRBD2. Trimming removed 6 bases from V and 3 bases from J; junction bases left unmatched: 4. From germline, CDR1 is DFQATT and CDR2 SNEGSKA (reference sequence). This CDR3 contains 13 residues. The CDR3: CSARREGTDTQYF. The CDR3 DNA reads TGCAGTGCGCGGCGGGAGGGTACAGATACGCAGTATTTT.

This clonotype was counted between two and nine times. J is TRBJ1-2 and V is TRBV12-3 or TRBV12-4; 7 bases are shared with TRBD1. CDR3 length: 16 residues. V gave up 0 bases and J gave up 1 base; unmatched junction bases: 5. The CDR3 is CASSLARTGGNYGYTF. In DNA form, the CDR3 reads TGTGCCAGCAGTTTAGCTCGGACAGGCGGTAACTATGGCTACACCTTC.

This chain connects TRBV20-1 to TRBJ2-7, with D unresolved. The CDR3 runs to 12 residues. V lost 6 bases and J lost 2, with 11 bases in between. CDR1 and CDR2 from the germline V gene are DFQATT and SNEGSKA (reference sequence). CDR3 DNA sequence: TGCAGTGCCACCGACGGTACCTACGAGCAGTACTTC. Residues: CSATDGTYEQYF.

This clonotype was counted ten times or more. V usage is TRBV5-6 and J usage is TRBJ2-3, with 10 positions matching TRBD2. V shed 4 bases and J 7 bases; nucleotides not matched to a gene: 12. Germline V lookup: CDR1 SGHDT, CDR2 YYEEEE. This CDR3 is built from 16 residues. CDR3 coding DNA: TGTGCCAGCAGCGCGGGACTAGCGAGTTTCCCAAATACGCAGTATTTT. Translating gives CASSAGLASFPNTQYF.

The chain recombines TRBV20-1 with TRBJ1-3; no clear D. V dropped 0 bases and J dropped 4 bases, with 13 bases sitting between them. Germline CDR1 DFQATT, CDR2 SNEGSKA (reference sequence). This CDR3 has 15 residues. The DNA for the CDR3 is TGCAGTGCTAGAGATCATGAGACTCCCGGAAACACCATATATTTT. This gives the protein CSARDHETPGNTIYF.

Ten or more counts support this clonotype. The J gene is TRBJ2-5, the V gene TRBV5-1; 9 bases are shared with TRBD2. This CDR3 is 17 amino acids long. Losses at the gene ends were 0 bases for V and 1 base for J; bases not matched to a gene: 7. CDR1 and CDR2 (germline): SGHRS, YFSETQ. Here the CDR3 reads CASSLAVAGDLQETQYF. The CDR3 nucleotides read TGCGCCAGCAGCTTGGCCGTAGCGGGGGACCTCCAAGAGACCCAGTACTTC.